This T cell receptor beta chain was captured in a study of cytomegalovirus exposure and HLA in healthy donors. The study ran its PCR with 60 Vbeta and 13 Jbeta primers. Sequenced by immunoSEQ multiplex PCR; TCRdb stores in-frame clones only, minus some. This repertoire shows about 170,000 clones, around 83% found once; its top ten account for approximately 2.5%. From germline, CDR1 is SGDLS and CDR2 YYNGEE. V lost 4 bases to trimming and J lost 5 bases; unmatched junction nucleotides: 13. The CDR3 is made up of 17 amino acids. This receptor was obtained from a man aged 25-40 years in good health and CMV-seropositive. V and J are TRBV9 and TRBJ2-2, with TRBD2 matching over 8 bases. Sequenced material: PBMCs. DNA for the CDR3: TGTGCCAGCAGCCACCTTGCGGGGGGCCGTGGAACCGGGGAGCTGTTTTTT. Translating gives CASSHLAGGRGTGELFF.